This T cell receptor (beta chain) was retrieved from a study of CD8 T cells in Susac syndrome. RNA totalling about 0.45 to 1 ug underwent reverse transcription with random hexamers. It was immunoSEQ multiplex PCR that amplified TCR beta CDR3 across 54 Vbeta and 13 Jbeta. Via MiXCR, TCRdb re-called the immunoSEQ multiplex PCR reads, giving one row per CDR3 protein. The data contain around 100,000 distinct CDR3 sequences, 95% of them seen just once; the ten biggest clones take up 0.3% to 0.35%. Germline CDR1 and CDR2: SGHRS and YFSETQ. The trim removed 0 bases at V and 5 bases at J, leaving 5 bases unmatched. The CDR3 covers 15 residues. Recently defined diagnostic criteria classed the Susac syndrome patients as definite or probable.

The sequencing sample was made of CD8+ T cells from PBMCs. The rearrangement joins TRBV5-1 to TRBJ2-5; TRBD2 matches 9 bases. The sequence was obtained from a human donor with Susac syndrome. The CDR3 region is CASSLAGAGGETQYF. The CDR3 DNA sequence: TGCGCCAGCAGCTTGGCCGGCGCGGGAGGGGAGACCCAGTACTTC.